These T cell receptor beta chains were read from a single sample in a study of T cell responses to AZD1222 COVID-19 vaccine. Assay: immunoSEQ multiplex PCR; the TCRdb copy retains only in-frame clones and omits some. Here the sample spans some 180,000 clones, 85% to 95% being singletons. The sequencing here drew on peripheral blood, taken on day 0 of AZD1222 vaccination. The receptors here all came from an adult in good health. The CDR3 runs from the conserved cysteine through the conserved F or W. Fields, in order: clone size, CDR3 length, V gene, D gene, J gene, CDR3 DNA, CDR3 protein. D genes are given only for firm matches. Some rows mark clone size as missing; the rest say once, few, many or name a class of expanded clone.

size: once
length: 14
V: TRBV7-2
D: .
J: TRBJ2-7
DNA: TGTGCCAGCGCCTGGGACTTTCCTTCCTACGAGCAGTACTTC
CDR3: CASAWDFPSYEQYF

size: .
length: 13
V: TRBV30
D: .
J: TRBJ1-1
DNA: TGTGCCTCGGGACGGGGATGGGGCACTGAAGCTTTCTTT
CDR3: CASGRGWGTEAFF

size: .
length: 13
V: TRBV2
D: .
J: TRBJ1-5
DNA: TGTGCCAGCAGTAGAGGGGGCAATCAGCCCCAGCATTTT
CDR3: CASSRGGNQPQHF

size: .
length: 15
V: TRBV4-2
D: .
J: TRBJ2-5
DNA: TGTGCCAGCAGCCAAGATCCCGCAGGGAGGGAGACCCAGTACTTC
CDR3: CASSQDPAGRETQYF

size: .
length: 16
V: TRBV10-3
D: .
J: TRBJ1-6
DNA: TGTGCCATCAGTGAGTCTCCTGGGAGGCGGGATTCACCCCTCCACTTT
CDR3: CAISESPGRRDSPLHF

size: few
length: 14
V: TRBV7-9
D: .
J: TRBJ1-1
DNA: TGTGCCAGCAGCCGGGACCTCCTGGAAGCTGAAGCTTTCTTT
CDR3: CASSRDLLEAEAFF

size: .
length: 17
V: TRBV19
D: .
J: TRBJ1-3
DNA: TGTGCCAGTAGTCCCCAGGGAGCACTGCCCCGAGGAGACACCATATATTTT
CDR3: CASSPQGALPRGDTIYF

size: .
length: 13
V: TRBV11-3
D: .
J: TRBJ2-1
DNA: TGTGCCAGCAGCTTGGGGGAGAGGAATGAGCAGTTCTTC
CDR3: CASSLGERNEQFF

size: once
length: 14
V: TRBV5-1
D: TRBD1
J: TRBJ1-1
DNA: TGCGCCAGCAGCTTGGATCAGGGGGCTACTGAAGCTTTCTTT
CDR3: CASSLDQGATEAFF

size: .
length: 17
V: TRBV10-3
D: .
J: TRBJ1-1
DNA: TGTGCCATCAGTGAGTCGACTCAGGAAGGAAGGCTGGCTGAAGCTTTCTTT
CDR3: CAISESTQEGRLAEAFF

size: .
length: 16
V: TRBV27
D: TRBD1
J: TRBJ1-4
DNA: TGTGCCAGCAGTAGGACAGGGCGCACAACTAATGAAAAACTGTTTTTT
CDR3: CASSRTGRTTNEKLFF

size: once
length: 15
V: TRBV18
D: .
J: TRBJ1-5
DNA: TGTGCCAGCTCACAGGGGGAAGGGAGATATCAGCCCCAGCATTTT
CDR3: CASSQGEGRYQPQHF

size: few
length: 14
V: TRBV18
D: TRBD1
J: TRBJ1-5
DNA: TGTGCCAGCTCACCCCGACAGGGGCATCAGCCCCAGCATTTT
CDR3: CASSPRQGHQPQHF

size: .
length: 16
V: TRBV2
D: .
J: TRBJ2-1
DNA: TGTGCCAGCAGTGAATTGGGACTCGAAAAATACAATGAGCAGTTCTTC
CDR3: CASSELGLEKYNEQFF

size: .
length: 15
V: TRBV7-9
D: .
J: TRBJ1-1
DNA: TGTGCCAGCAGCTTAAGGGCAGTCCCGAACACTGAAGCTTTCTTT
CDR3: CASSLRAVPNTEAFF

size: few
length: 15
V: TRBV11-2
D: .
J: TRBJ1-1
DNA: TGTGCCAGCAGCTTGGACGCCTACCTGAACACTGAAGCTTTCTTT
CDR3: CASSLDAYLNTEAFF

size: .
length: 15
V: TRBV2
D: TRBD1
J: TRBJ2-2
DNA: TGTGCCAGCAGTGTGGGACAGGGCGAAACCGGGGAGCTGTTTTTT
CDR3: CASSVGQGETGELFF

size: .
length: 13
V: TRBV11-2
D: .
J: TRBJ1-1
DNA: TGTGCCAGCAGCTCACAATGGAACACTGAAGCTTTCTTT
CDR3: CASSSQWNTEAFF

size: .
length: 17
V: TRBV2
D: TRBD2
J: TRBJ2-3
DNA: TGTGCCAGCAGTGATGCGGTGGGCGGGGGGGGCTCAGATACGCAGTATTTT
CDR3: CASSDAVGGGGSDTQYF

size: .
length: 13
V: TRBV6-5
D: TRBD1
J: TRBJ1-2
DNA: TGTGCCAGCAGTCGGACAGGGGAGGAGGGCTACACCTTC
CDR3: CASSRTGEEGYTF

size: .
length: 14
V: TRBV18
D: .
J: TRBJ1-2
DNA: TGTGCCAGCTCACCACCCCCGGTGACCTATGGCTACACCTTC
CDR3: CASSPPPVTYGYTF

size: .
length: 16
V: TRBV7-9
D: .
J: TRBJ2-6
DNA: TGTGCCAGCAGCTTTTCGGCGTCTGGTTGGGCCAACGTCCTGACTTTC
CDR3: CASSFSASGWANVLTF

size: .
length: 15
V: TRBV7-2
D: TRBD1
J: TRBJ1-1
DNA: TGTGCCAGCAGCCCGGGACAGGGATGGAACACTGAAGCTTTCTTT
CDR3: CASSPGQGWNTEAFF

size: .
length: 14
V: TRBV27
D: TRBD1
J: TRBJ1-5
DNA: TGTGCCAGCAGTCCGGGACAGTTAAATCAGCCCCAGCATTTT
CDR3: CASSPGQLNQPQHF

size: once
length: 12
V: TRBV7-9
D: .
J: TRBJ2-1
DNA: TGTGCCAGCAGCTTACAGGGCAATGAGCAGTTCTTC
CDR3: CASSLQGNEQFF

size: .
length: 18
V: TRBV7-2
D: TRBD2
J: TRBJ2-2
DNA: TGTGCCAGCAGCTTGCCCGGACTAGCGGGGAGGAACACCGGGGAGCTGTTTTTT
CDR3: CASSLPGLAGRNTGELFF

size: .
length: 16
V: TRBV7-8
D: TRBD1
J: TRBJ1-5
DNA: TGTGCCAGCAGCTTCGGGACAGAGAATAGCAATCAGCCCCAGCATTTT
CDR3: CASSFGTENSNQPQHF

size: .
length: 11
V: TRBV6-5
D: .
J: TRBJ2-5
DNA: TGTGCCAGTCGTCGGGACGGTAGGGTATACTTC
CDR3: CASRRDGRVYF

size: once
length: 15
V: TRBV20-1
D: TRBD1
J: TRBJ2-3
DNA: TGCAGTGCTAGTTCGGGACAGGGCAAGACAGATACGCAGTATTTT
CDR3: CSASSGQGKTDTQYF

size: few
length: 15
V: TRBV4-2
D: .
J: TRBJ2-1
DNA: TGTGCCAGCAGCCAGCTAGCGAGGGGGTACAATGAGCAGTTCTTC
CDR3: CASSQLARGYNEQFF

size: .
length: 15
V: TRBV24-1
D: .
J: TRBJ1-2
DNA: TGTGCCACCAGTGATTCTACGGGAGGCTACTATGGCTACACCTTC
CDR3: CATSDSTGGYYGYTF

size: .
length: 17
V: TRBV5-1
D: TRBD1
J: TRBJ2-3
DNA: TGCGCCAGCAGGTCCAACAGGGGGCGCGTAGGAACAGATACGCAGTATTTT
CDR3: CASRSNRGRVGTDTQYF

size: .
length: 16
V: TRBV19
D: TRBD1
J: TRBJ2-1
DNA: TGTGCCAGTAGCCCCCTCGGACAGGGGGATTACAATGAGCAGTTCTTC
CDR3: CASSPLGQGDYNEQFF

size: few
length: 13
V: TRBV6-6
D: .
J: TRBJ1-2
DNA: TGTGCCAGCATTCACACGAACGCTTATGGCTACACCTTC
CDR3: CASIHTNAYGYTF

size: .
length: 15
V: TRBV7-9
D: .
J: TRBJ2-6
DNA: TGTGCCAGCAGCTACCGGGACACCGGGGCCAACGTCCTGACTTTC
CDR3: CASSYRDTGANVLTF